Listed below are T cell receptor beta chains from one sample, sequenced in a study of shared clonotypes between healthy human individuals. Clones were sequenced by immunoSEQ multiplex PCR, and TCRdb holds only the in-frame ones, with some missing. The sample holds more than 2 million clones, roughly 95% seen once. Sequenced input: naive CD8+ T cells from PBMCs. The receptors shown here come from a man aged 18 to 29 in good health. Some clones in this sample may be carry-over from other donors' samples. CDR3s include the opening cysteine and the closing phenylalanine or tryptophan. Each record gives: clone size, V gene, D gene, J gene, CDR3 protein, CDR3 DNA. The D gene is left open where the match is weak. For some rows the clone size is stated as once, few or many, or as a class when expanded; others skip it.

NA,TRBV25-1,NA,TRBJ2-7,CASSETYRITLSF,TGTGCCAGCAGTGAGACTTACAGAATTACACTTTCATTC
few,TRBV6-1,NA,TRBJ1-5,CASTEGNQPQHF,TGTGCCAGCACGGAAGGTAATCAGCCCCAGCATTTT
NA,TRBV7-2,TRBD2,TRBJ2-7,CASSLSALAGVHEQYF,TGTGCCAGCAGCTTAAGCGCACTAGCGGGAGTTCACGAGCAGTACTTC
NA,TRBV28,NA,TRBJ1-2,CASSLFRRPNYGYTF,TGTGCCAGCAGTTTATTTCGCAGGCCTAACTATGGCTACACCTTC
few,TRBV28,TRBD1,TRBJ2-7,CASSIRTGRFEQYF,TGTGCCAGCAGCATAAGGACAGGGAGGTTCGAGCAGTACTTC
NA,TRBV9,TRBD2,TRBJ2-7,CASTPTSGSYEQYF,TGTGCCAGCACCCCTACTAGCGGGAGTTACGAGCAGTACTTC
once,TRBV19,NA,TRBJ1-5,CASRDGGQPQHF,TGTGCCAGTAGAGATGGGGGCCAGCCCCAGCATTTT
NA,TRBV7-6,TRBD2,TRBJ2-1,CASSSFGEREGPNEQFF,TGTGCCAGCAGCTCGTTCGGCGAGCGGGAGGGCCCCAATGAGCAGTTCTTC
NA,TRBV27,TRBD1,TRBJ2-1,CASSPDTGVPSNEQFF,TGTGCCAGCAGTCCGGACACAGGGGTCCCTTCTAATGAGCAGTTCTTC
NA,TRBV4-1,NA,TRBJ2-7,CASTYSVYEQYF,TGCGCCAGCACCTATAGCGTCTACGAGCAGTACTTC
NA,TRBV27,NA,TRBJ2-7,CASSLLGAAPYEQYF,TGTGCCAGCAGTTTATTAGGGGCGGCGCCCTACGAGCAGTACTTC
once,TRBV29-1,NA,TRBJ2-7,CSVERTDTYEQYF,TGCAGCGTGGAGAGGACGGATACCTACGAGCAGTACTTC
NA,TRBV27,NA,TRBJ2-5,CASSPRPFRDVYF,TGTGCCAGCAGTCCCAGACCCTTCAGGGACGTGTACTTC
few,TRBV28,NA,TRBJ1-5,CASSYRGYQPQHF,TGTGCCAGCAGCTATAGGGGTTATCAGCCCCAGCATTTT
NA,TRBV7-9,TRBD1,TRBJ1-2,CASSLVGQGGLYGYTF,TGTGCCAGCAGCTTAGTGGGACAGGGGGGCCTCTATGGCTACACCTTC
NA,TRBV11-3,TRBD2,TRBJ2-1,CASSSKGIGRGNNEQFF,TGTGCCAGCAGCTCCAAGGGAATCGGGAGGGGAAACAATGAGCAGTTCTTC
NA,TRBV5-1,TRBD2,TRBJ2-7,CASSLRPRTSGTYEQYF,TGCGCCAGCAGTCTCCGCCCCCGGACTAGCGGAACCTACGAGCAGTACTTC
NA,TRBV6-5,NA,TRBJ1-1,CASSYSSTAEAFF,TGTGCCAGCAGTTACTCCTCGACAGCCGAAGCTTTCTTT
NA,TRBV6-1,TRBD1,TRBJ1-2,CASSELVGQGAGGYTF,TGTGCCAGCAGTGAACTCGTGGGGCAGGGGGCAGGTGGCTACACCTTC